This T cell receptor (beta chain) was sequenced during a study of T cells in Graves' hyperthyroidism and ophthalmopathy. General study findings and limits: Onset of ophthalmopathy came a median around 6.5 months after the model predicted it.

This clonotype came up many times. Its antigen is unidentified. RNA transcripts were the template for amplifying TCR beta CDR3 regions. Using the HTBI primer set, a first-round RT-PCR was run on the TCR CDR3. One entry per CDR3 protein, called by TCRdb with MiXCR from the multiplex PCR reads. This sample has fewer than 600,000 distinct CDR3 sequences, with about an eighth found just once. The PBMCs had their origin in 7.5 to 10 ml of fresh peripheral blood. The sequence was collected from a young woman with Graves' hyperthyroidism. Sequencing was performed on blood.

CDR3 protein: CASTPGGSMNTEAFF. The CDR3, as DNA: TGTGCCAGCACCCCTGGAGGCAGCATGAACACTGAAGCTTTCTTT. The chain recombines TRBV27 with TRBJ1-1; no clear D gene. V was clipped by 7 bases and J by 0 bases, with 15 bases between them. Per the germline V gene, CDR1 is MNHEY and CDR2 is SMNVEV (reference sequence). The length of the CDR3 is 15 residues.